Shown below are 5 T cell receptor beta chains from a single sample sequenced in a study of preoperative IRX-2 immunotherapy in early breast cancer. Stated treatment: preoperative locoregional IRX-2 cytokine immunotherapy. Sequencing was performed with immunoSEQ multiplex PCR; in TCRdb, only in-frame clones are kept and a portion is missing. The data hold approximately 13,000 clones, with approximately 90% observed a single time. Collection took place from a patient treated with IRX-2 immunotherapy. The receptors stem from a human donor with breast cancer.

The chain carries TRBV4-1 and TRBJ2-2; D gene uncertain. CDR3 length: 15 amino acids. The germline V gene has CDR1 MGHRA and CDR2 YSYEKL. Trimming pared 4 bases from V and 6 bases from J, leaving 15 bases between. CDR3 DNA sequence: TGCGCCAGCAGCCCCTCGACTGAGATACCCGGGGAGCTGTTTTTT. Translated: CASSPSTEIPGELFF.

The rearrangement joins TRBV2 to TRBJ2-1; 7 bases are shared with TRBD1. The CDR3 is 17 amino acids. The V segment lost 8 bases and the J segment 2 bases; nucleotides outside the gene matches: 15. From germline, CDR1 is SNHLY and CDR2 FYNNEI. CDR3 sequence (DNA): TGTGCCAGCCGTATTCCACAGGGACAGCCACCCTACAATGAGCAGTTCTTC. The encoded protein is CASRIPQGQPPYNEQFF.

This chain uses TRBV13 with TRBJ1-6, with D possibly matching TRBD1 (5 bases). Germline values: CDR1 PRHDT, CDR2 FYEKMQ (reference sequence). This CDR3 is built from 16 residues. Between the trimmed V and J ends, which lost 7 bases and 10 bases, there was a span of 23 bases. The CDR3: CASTRGSDHWSSPLHF. As DNA, the CDR3 is TGTGCCAGCACCCGGGGGTCGGACCACTGGAGCTCACCCCTCCACTTT.

The rearrangement joins TRBV11-2 to TRBJ2-1; D remains ambiguous. Germline-derived CDR1 and CDR2 are SGHAT and FQNNGV. V was cut by 5 bases and J by 3 bases, with 14 bases left in between. The CDR3 has 15 amino acids. The CDR3 is CASSPGSGHYNEQFF. The CDR3, as DNA: TGTGCCAGCAGCCCAGGCTCGGGCCACTACAATGAGCAGTTCTTC. Full variable domain (missing parts from reference TRBV11-2 and TRBJ2-1): EAGVAQSPRYKIIEKRQSVAFWCNPISGHATLYWYQQILGQGPKLLIQFQNNGVVDDSQLPKDRFSAERLKGVDSTLKIQPAKLEDSAVYLCASSPGSGHYNEQFFGPGTRLTVL.

The V and J genes are TRBV6-6 and TRBJ2-7; 8 positions agree with TRBD2. This CDR3 comprises 14 residues. Germline V CDR1 and CDR2: MNHNY, SVGAGI (reference sequence). V trimming: 2 bases; J trimming: 7 bases; junction bases outside the gene matches: 7. The CDR3 region has the DNA TGTGCCAGCAGTTACGGGAGACTAGCGTCGGAGCAGTACTTC. Residues: CASSYGRLASEQYF.